Sequencing of this T cell receptor beta chain was carried out in a study of shared clonotypes between healthy human individuals. About the study: CD8 memory received one plate per donor, CD8 naive two, CD4 memory three and CD4 naive three. Study results and limitations: Roughly 5% of naive CD4 clonotypes were common to a handful of donors. All-four-donor shared clonotypes had higher generation probabilities than non-shared clonotypes did.

This clone was recorded only once. Its antigen is unidentified. CDR3 size: 13 residues. V lost 5 bases and J lost 1, with 9 bases in between. CDR1 is PRHDT and CDR2 is FYEKMQ in the germline V gene (reference sequence). CD45RO negativity and positive selection for CCR7 defined naive CD8 cells, a population that excluded terminally differentiated effector memory CD45RA+ cells. The genomic DNA of each subset was split evenly across several immunoSEQ plates. Some clones are missing from TCRdb's copy, which holds only in-frame ones; the method was immunoSEQ multiplex PCR. The sample lists around 560,000 clones, about 95% occurring once.

The V gene is TRBV13, the J gene TRBJ2-7, with D unclear. This receptor was taken from a woman aged 25 to 45 in good health. Sequenced input: naive CD8+ T cells sorted from blood. The CDR3 nucleotides are TGTGCCAGCAGCGAACCGGCGTCCTACGAGCAGTACTTC. This encodes CASSEPASYEQYF.